Each of the 22 T cell receptor beta chains below was sequenced from the same sample in a study of T cell responses to AZD1222 COVID-19 vaccine (dated by TCRdb to the early 2020s). The time point label, read with the paper, signifies: baseline before first vaccination. The library relied on the immunoSEQ multiplex PCR assay. Sourced from immuneACCESS, this table was stored by TCRdb with only in-frame sequences that have V and J called. A share of the clones is absent; for the studies checked, an unresolved V gene accounts for under half, and the remainder has no known explanation. The sample table records 90,000 to 120,000 clones; 91% of these occur just once. Clones ranked in the top ten supply approximately 22% of the sample. The sequenced sample was peripheral blood, obtained on day 0 of AZD1222 vaccination. The receptors originated from an adult in good health.

The V and J genes are TRBV3-1 (or the pseudogene TRBV3-2) and TRBJ1-5; D unclear. This CDR3 is built from 15 residues. Trimming shortened V by 0 bases and J by 3 bases, and 9 bases separated the two germline ends. Germline values: CDR1 LGHDT, CDR2 YNNKEL (reference sequence). The CDR3 loop reads CASSQEMGTNQPQHF. In nucleotides, the CDR3 is TGTGCCAGCAGCCAAGAGATGGGAACCAATCAGCCCCAGCATTTT.

The chain is built from TRBV9 and TRBJ2-3; 7 bases fit TRBD2. This CDR3 is built from 15 residues. The germline V gene encodes CDR1 SGDLS and CDR2 YYNGEE. Trimming took 0 bases from V and 3 from J; bases not matched to a gene: 4. DNA for the CDR3: TGTGCCAGCAGCGTAGGGCGGGGGAGTACAGATACGCAGTATTTT. This codes for CASSVGRGSTDTQYF.

The V call is TRBV4-3, the J call TRBJ1-2; D is unclear. V was cut by 4 bases and J by 3 bases, with 15 bases left in between. There are 15 residues in the CDR3. Germline V gene sequence: CDR1 LGHNA, CDR2 YSLEER. The CDR3 loop is CASSPRGRGDYGYTF. CDR3 nucleotide sequence: TGCGCCAGCAGCCCGAGAGGGCGAGGAGACTATGGCTACACCTTC.

The rearrangement uses TRBV7-9 and TRBJ2-1, with 8 bases matching TRBD1. Germline V gives CDR1 SEHNR, CDR2 FQNEAQ (reference sequence). The junction had 13 bases not matched to a gene; V was cut back by 6 bases and J by 12 bases. The CDR3 has 14 residues. The CDR3 spells CASRLTGGYWGQFF. CDR3 nucleotides: TGTGCCAGCAGGTTAACAGGGGGATATTGGGGGCAGTTCTTC.

This chain uses TRBV30 with TRBJ1-2, with D possibly being TRBD1 (5 bases). With 3 bases removed from V and 4 bases from J, the gap between germline ends came to 18 bases. This CDR3 is 15 amino acids long. Germline loops: CDR1 GTSNPN, CDR2 SVGIG (reference sequence). The CDR3 spells CAWSAAGGASYGYTF. The CDR3 nucleotides are TGTGCCTGGAGCGCCGCGGGCGGGGCGAGCTATGGCTACACCTTC.

This clone is termed medium-sized. The chain is built from TRBV19 and TRBJ1-1; the D is unclear. V shed 10 bases and J shed 7 bases, with 19 bases lying between them. This CDR3 comprises 13 residues. The germline CDR1 and CDR2 sequences are LNHDA and SQIVND (reference sequence). The CDR3 DNA reads TGTGCCACTAGGACGGGTATACATAGTGAAGCTTTCTTT. It codes for CATRTGIHSEAFF.

The V call is TRBV20-1, the J call TRBJ1-1; no definite D call. Per the germline V gene, CDR1 is DFQATT and CDR2 is SNEGSKA (reference sequence). This CDR3 contains 11 residues. Trimming left V 0 bases short and J 10 bases short, with 9 bases between. The CDR3 coding sequence is TGCAGTGCTAGAGATCCGCCGGGAGCTTTCTTT. It encodes CSARDPPGAFF.

In its sample, this clone was seen once. V usage is TRBV7-2 and J usage is TRBJ2-1; D gene ambiguous. Trimming pared 1 base from V and 8 bases from J, leaving 6 bases between. This CDR3 spans 12 amino acids. Germline V gene lookup returns CDR1 SGHTA and CDR2 FQGNSA. CDR3 in DNA: TGTGCCAGCAGCTTAGATTGGGATGAGCAGTTCTTC. It translates to CASSLDWDEQFF.

V usage is TRBV29-1 and J usage is TRBJ2-1; 12 bases map to TRBD2. This CDR3 has 13 residues. V lost 4 bases to trimming and J lost 7 bases; unmatched junction nucleotides: 2. CDR1 SQVTM and CDR2 ANQGSEA come from the germline V gene. CDR3 amino acids: CSVGLAGGNEQFF. CDR3 nucleotide sequence: TGCAGCGTTGGTCTAGCGGGGGGGAATGAGCAGTTCTTC.

This clone was found once. V usage is TRBV6-5 and J usage is TRBJ1-1; no firm D call. V was pared by 8 bases and J by 3 bases, with 19 bases between. The CDR3 has 15 residues. Germline CDR1 MNHEY, CDR2 SVGAGI. In DNA, the CDR3 is TGTGCCAGCTCTTACCGGGGTAATAAAGACACTGAAGCTTTCTTT. Residues: CASSYRGNKDTEAFF.

V is TRBV5-1 and J is TRBJ2-2; D not certain. The V and J ends lost 2 bases and 6 bases respectively, with 11 bases between them. CDR1 and CDR2 from the germline V gene are SGHRS and YFSETQ. CDR3 length equals 14 residues. CDR3 sequence (DNA): TGCGCCAGCAGCTTATTCGATCGGGCCGGGGAGCTGTTTTTT. It is translated as CASSLFDRAGELFF.

The chain recombines TRBV9 with TRBJ2-4; tentatively, D is TRBD1 (5 bases). CDR3 length: 16 residues. Germline V CDR1 and CDR2: SGDLS, YYNGEE. Trimming removed 0 bases from V and 5 bases from J, with 15 bases in between. The CDR3, as DNA: TGTGCCAGCAGCGTAGCGGTGGACACATTACAAAACATTCAGTACTTC. Translating it yields CASSVAVDTLQNIQYF.

The J gene is TRBJ2-7, the V gene TRBV18; D ambiguous. In germline, CDR1 is KGHSH, CDR2 LQKENI. The length of the CDR3 is 12 residues. Trimming left V 3 bases short and J 0 bases short, with 3 bases between. Here the CDR3 reads CASSPASYEQYF. The CDR3 region has the DNA TGTGCCAGCTCACCGGCCTCCTACGAGCAGTACTTC.

This chain uses TRBV15 with TRBJ2-4; D is possibly TRBD2 (6 bases). V was clipped by 0 bases and J by 7 bases, with 16 bases between them. The CDR3 loop spans 16 amino acids. Germline V gene data show CDR1 as LNHNV and CDR2 as YYDKDF (reference sequence). The CDR3 DNA reads as TGTGCCACCAGCAGAGATCTGGGCGGGGTAGGGAACATTCAGTACTTC. This sequence encodes CATSRDLGGVGNIQYF.

CDR3 sequence (DNA): TGTGCCAGCAGCTTAGAGGGGAACACTGAAGCTTTCTTT. It translates to CASSLEGNTEAFF. V is TRBV11-2 and J is TRBJ1-1, with D unresolved. V was clipped by 0 bases and J by 1 base, with 3 bases between them. The CDR3 contains 13 residues. CDR1 and CDR2 (germline): SGHAT, FQNNGV.

The chain combines TRBV6-5 with TRBJ1-2, with 7 bases aligning to TRBD1. CDR1 is MNHEY and CDR2 is SVGAGI in the germline V gene. The CDR3 extends over 15 amino acids. J lost 4 bases, V lost 5 bases, and 10 bases had no gene match. CDR3 sequence: CASSHTGQLLYGYTF. The CDR3 nucleotides are TGTGCCAGCAGTCACACGGGACAGCTCCTCTATGGCTACACCTTC.

This chain uses TRBV30 with TRBJ2-7; D not resolved. The V end lost 1 base, the J end lost 1 base, and 17 bases lay between the germline ends. This CDR3 is built from 16 residues. The V gene's germline CDR1 is GTSNPN and CDR2 SVGIG (reference sequence). CDR3 region: CAWSDTRLPRSYEQYF. DNA for the CDR3: TGTGCCTGGAGTGATACACGACTGCCTCGGTCCTACGAGCAGTACTTC.

This chain links TRBV19 with TRBJ1-2, with a tentative D call TRBD1 (5 bases). The CDR3 runs to 15 residues. V lost 7 bases, J lost 1 base, and 16 bases lay in between. Per germline, CDR1 LNHDA and CDR2 SQIVND (reference sequence). The CDR3 nucleotides read TGTGCCAGTATCGACTCCGGGGCCCTTAACTATGGCTACACCTTC. This gives the protein CASIDSGALNYGYTF.

The chain joins TRBV24-1 to TRBJ2-2, with D perhaps being TRBD1 or TRBD2 (6 bases each). Per germline, CDR1 KGHDR and CDR2 SFDVKD. The V end lost 7 bases, the J end lost 9 bases, and 11 bases lay between the germline ends. The CDR3 length is 12 residues. CDR3 nucleotides: TGTGCCACCAGCCCTGGGGGGCGGGAGCTGTTTTTT. This gives the protein CATSPGGRELFF.

This chain links TRBV7-8 with TRBJ2-7, with D perhaps assigned TRBD1 or TRBD2 (5 bases each). Trimming removed 5 bases from V and 6 bases from J, with 11 bases in between. There are 12 residues in the CDR3. Germline CDR1 and CDR2: SGHVS and FQNEAQ. This CDR3 reads CASSQGPGEQYF. For the CDR3, the DNA is TGTGCCAGCAGCCAGGGACCTGGCGAGCAGTACTTC.

The V call is TRBV6-2 or TRBV6-3, the J call TRBJ1-5; D call uncertain. From germline, CDR1 is MNHEY and CDR2 SVGEGT. The CDR3 has 14 residues. Trimming took 0 bases from V and 7 from J, leaving 10 bases between them. The CDR3 region is CASSYSGAEQPQHF. The DNA of the CDR3 is TGTGCCAGCAGTTACTCGGGCGCGGAACAGCCCCAGCATTTT.

V gene TRBV2 combines with J gene TRBJ2-3, with no clear D. The CDR3 is made up of 12 amino acids. Deletions cut 5 bases from V and 0 bases from J, with 3 bases between. Per the germline V gene, CDR1 is SNHLY and CDR2 is FYNNEI. The CDR3 sequence is CASSYSTDTQYF. CDR3 coding DNA: TGTGCCAGCAGTTACAGCACAGATACGCAGTATTTT.